This T cell receptor (beta chain) was identified during a study of glioma-infiltrating T cells after dendritic cell vaccination. Generated by immunoSEQ multiplex PCR, the TCRdb table keeps only in-frame clones and is missing some. The table shows tens of thousands of clones, with under 90% occurring only once. Fresh-frozen tumor tissue and more than two years of survival data were available for all. Before vaccination, two weeks after the third vaccination, and at progression, PBMC were collected. The trim removed 2 bases at V and 7 bases at J, leaving 12 bases unmatched. The CDR3 totals 17 residues. Turning to this clone: What it binds is unknown.

Study outcomes and limitations: Longer survival after dendritic cell vaccination followed higher pretreatment TIL content.

The chain recombines TRBV23-1 with TRBJ2-1, with 9 positions matching TRBD2. TRBV23-1 is placed among ORFs of uncertain function. The receptor comes from a human donor with glioblastoma. The input for sequencing was blood, taken before dendritic cell vaccination. CDR3 sequence (DNA): TGCGCCAGCAGTCAAGAAGGCGTTAGCGGGAGCGGTAATGAGCAGTTCTTC. The encoded protein is CASSQEGVSGSGNEQFF.